This T cell receptor beta chain was found in a study of shared clonotypes between healthy human individuals. Naive-designated CD8 cells lacked CD45RO, were positively enriched for CCR7, and omitted terminally differentiated effector memory CD45RA+ cells. Trimming took 8 bases from V and 6 from J; bases not matched to a gene: 12. There are 15 residues in the CDR3. Germline lookup yields CDR1 MNHNS and CDR2 SASEGT. Sequencing used immunoSEQ multiplex PCR; TCRdb keeps in-frame clones, though not all of them. The data hold roughly 650,000 clones, with roughly 95% observed a single time. This chain links TRBV6-1 with TRBJ2-3; 9 bases fit TRBD2. Sequencing used naive CD8+ T cells sorted from blood. The sequence was collected from a woman aged 25 to 39 in good health. CDR3 amino acids: CASFRGSGRGDTQYF. The CDR3 bases are TGTGCCAGCTTCAGGGGTAGCGGGAGAGGGGATACGCAGTATTTT.